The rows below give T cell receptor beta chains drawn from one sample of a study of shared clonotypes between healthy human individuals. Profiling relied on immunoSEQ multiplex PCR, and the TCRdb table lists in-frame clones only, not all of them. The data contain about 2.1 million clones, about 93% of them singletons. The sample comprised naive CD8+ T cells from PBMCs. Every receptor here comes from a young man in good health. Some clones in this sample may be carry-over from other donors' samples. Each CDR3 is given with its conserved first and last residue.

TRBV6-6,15,CASSYLGDSTDTQYF
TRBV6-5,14,CASSYSRGGQPQHF
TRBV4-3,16,CASSQDGAGGRYEQYF
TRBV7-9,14,CASSLVGGWETQYF
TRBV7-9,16,CASSLTGTGVEDTQYF
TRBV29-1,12,CSVGGLDTEAFF
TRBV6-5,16,CASSYSTGQAAYEQYF
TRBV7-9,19,CASSFPNIPGTGSNEKLFF
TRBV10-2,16,CASSDLAGERYNEQFF
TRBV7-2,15,CASSVLRQGNTEAFF
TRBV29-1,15,CSVAGREMSTGELFF
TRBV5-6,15,CASSGDGEFRNEQFF
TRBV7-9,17,CASSLAASGRIYNEQFF
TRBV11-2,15,CASSLGAGPYNEQFF
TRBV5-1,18,CASSLVSREDSGANVLTF
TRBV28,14,CASSLRLGVGEQYF
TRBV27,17,CASSLGRLAGGFYEQYF
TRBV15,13,CATSRVETYEQYF
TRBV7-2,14,CASTPTSGIHEQYF
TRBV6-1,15,CASRERDPTYNEQFF
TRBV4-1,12,CASSPPGMEQYF
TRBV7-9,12,CASGPLRDTQYF
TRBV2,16,CASRPTTGVGRYEQYF
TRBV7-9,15,CASSGGWTSKNIQYF
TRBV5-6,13,CASSLSQGNEQFF
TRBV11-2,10,CASSWREQYF
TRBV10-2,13,CATGGSGANVLTF
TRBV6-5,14,CASSYMPTGYEQYF
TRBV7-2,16,CASTSKTSGRTETQYF
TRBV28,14,CASSLRPWDYGHTF
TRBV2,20,CASSYSLRAAGGERVTEAFF
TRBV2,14,CASSEAGSGSVSFF
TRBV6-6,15,CASSTRTGRADTQYF
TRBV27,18,CASSLIGGRGQGVYEQFF
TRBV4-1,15,CASSPPREPNEKLFF
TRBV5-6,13,CASSLPVGYEQYF
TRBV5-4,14,CASSFAPPREKLFF
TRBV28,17,CASSAHSGSVNTGELFF
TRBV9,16,CASSVGSGRNTGELFF
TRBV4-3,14,CASRETTGNTEAFF
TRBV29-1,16,CSLLGIAGELGNEQFF
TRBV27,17,CASSLSAGTGSYNEQFF
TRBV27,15,CASSLTLAGVYEQYF
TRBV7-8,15,CASSLAASGTYEQYF
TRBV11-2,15,CASSPTQSSYNEQFF
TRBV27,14,CASSLSIPGNTQYF
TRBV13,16,CASSPSGRISGNTIYF
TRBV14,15,CASSSGHGAGYEQYF
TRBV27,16,CASSFRSSRFYNEQFF
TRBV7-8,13,CASSFPSGPEAFF
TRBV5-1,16,CASSLEGLVVSDEQFF
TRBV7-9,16,CASSSSALVLGETQYF
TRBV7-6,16,CASSLSVQGGGNEQFF
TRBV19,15,CASSIGAGQTYEQYF
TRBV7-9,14,CASKKGAPGETQYF